Below, 15 T cell receptor beta chains from the same sample are listed, as sequenced in a study of PD-1 blockade in classical Hodgkin lymphoma. TCRdb keeps only in-frame clones here, not all; method: immunoSEQ multiplex PCR. In the table there are 50,000 to 65,000 clones, roughly nine tenths of which are singletons. As to time point: cycle 4 day 1 (C4D1), after 5 to 7 weeks of nivolumab. There was relapse after autologous stem cell transplantation in every patient, and there was variation in brentuximab vedotin exposure. Sample: peripheral blood mononuclear cells (PBMCs), taken before the fourth cycle of nivolumab. These receptors all come from a human donor with classical Hodgkin lymphoma.

The chain carries TRBV19 and TRBJ1-4; TRBD1 agrees at 10 bases. Losses at the gene ends were 5 bases for V and 8 bases for J; bases not matched to a gene: 5. Germline V gives CDR1 LNHDA, CDR2 SQIVND (reference sequence). This CDR3 has 14 residues. The CDR3, as DNA: TGTGCCAGTAGTGACAGGGGGCGCGTAGAAAAACTGTTTTTT. This encodes CASSDRGRVEKLFF.

The gene calls are TRBV5-1 and TRBJ2-5; tentatively, D is TRBD2 (6 bases). The germline V and J ends were trimmed by 3 bases and 5 bases, with 11 bases remaining between them. This CDR3 comprises 13 residues. Germline CDR1 is SGHRS and CDR2 is YFSETQ. CDR3 residues: CASSSGTPETQYF. Here the CDR3 DNA reads TGCGCCAGCAGCTCCGGGACTCCGGAGACCCAGTACTTC.

This chain uses TRBV28 with TRBJ2-2, with D possibly being TRBD1 (6 bases). CDR1 and CDR2 from the germline V gene are MDHEN and SYDVKM. This CDR3 spans 17 amino acids. Trimming pared 6 bases from V and 0 bases from J, leaving 17 bases between. CDR3 coding DNA: TGTGCCAGCAGGGACCCGGGACAACTATCGAACACCGGGGAGCTGTTTTTT. Its translation: CASRDPGQLSNTGELFF.

The V call is TRBV4-2, the J call TRBJ1-4; 9 nucleotides line up with TRBD1. Germline assignment: CDR1 LGHNA and CDR2 YNFKEQ. The CDR3 runs 16 residues. With 0 bases clipped from V and 7 bases from J, the junction kept 6 bases outside the gene matches. CDR3 amino acids: CASSQDQGTGTEKLFF. The DNA of the CDR3 is TGTGCCAGCAGCCAAGACCAAGGGACAGGGACTGAAAAACTGTTTTTT.

The chain joins TRBV18 to TRBJ1-2; possibly TRBD1 for D (5 bases). The germline V gene has CDR1 KGHSH and CDR2 LQKENI. This CDR3 contains 16 residues. The ends were cut back, 6 bases at V and 0 bases at J, with 17 bases in the middle. CDR3 DNA: TGTGCCAGCTCGCGCAGTCTAGGGGTAGCTAACTATGGCTACACCTTC. It specifies CASSRSLGVANYGYTF.

This chain joins TRBV27 and TRBJ2-5; D is unresolved. Germline lookup yields CDR1 MNHEY and CDR2 SMNVEV (reference sequence). Between the trimmed V and J ends, which lost 7 bases and 1 base, there was a span of 16 bases. The CDR3 totals 15 residues. The CDR3 DNA reads TGTGCCAGCACATCCCCCCAGGACGGCCAAGAGACCCAGTACTTC. Translation gives CASTSPQDGQETQYF.

This rearrangement joins TRBV7-9 to TRBJ1-3; perhaps TRBD1 as D (6 bases). CDR3 length equals 17 residues. Looked up from germline, CDR1 is SEHNR and CDR2 is FQNEAQ (reference sequence). V was pared by 6 bases and J by 1 base, with 19 bases between. The CDR3 protein is CASSLPGHQDSGNTIYF. The CDR3, as DNA: TGTGCCAGCAGTCTTCCGGGACATCAAGATTCTGGAAACACCATATATTTT.

The chain has TRBV29-1 and TRBJ2-5; 11 nucleotides agree with TRBD2. The CDR3 sequence is 17 residues long. In germline, CDR1 is SQVTM, CDR2 ANQGSEA. J lost 0 bases, V lost 4 bases, and 10 bases had no gene match. As DNA, the CDR3 is TGCAGCGTTGCCCCAGCTAGCGGGAGGTACTACCAAGAGACCCAGTACTTC. Residues: CSVAPASGRYYQETQYF. The full variable domain, completed using reference TRBV29-1 and TRBJ2-5, is SAVISQKPSRDICQRGTSLTIQCQVDSQVTMMFWYRQQPGQSLTLIATANQGSEATYESGFVIDKFPISRPNLTFSTLTVSNMSPEDSSIYLCSVAPASGRYYQETQYFGPGTRLLVL.

The chain links TRBV7-9 to TRBJ1-1, with D unclear. This CDR3 contains 13 residues. Germline CDR1 is SEHNR and CDR2 is FQNEAQ (reference sequence). V was clipped by 3 bases and J by 11 bases, with 16 bases between them. The CDR3 DNA reads as TGTGCCAGCAGCTTGCGGGAGGTGGCGAAGGCTTTCTTT. As protein: CASSLREVAKAFF.

The rearrangement uses TRBV27 and TRBJ2-7, with a weak D call TRBD1 (5 bases). Germline loops: CDR1 MNHEY, CDR2 SMNVEV (reference sequence). V was pared by 3 bases and J by 5 bases, with 11 bases between. This CDR3 contains 13 residues. DNA of the CDR3: TGTGCCAGCAGTTTGGCTAGACAGCACGAGCAGTACTTC. It codes for CASSLARQHEQYF.

The J gene is TRBJ1-5, the V gene TRBV7-9; D uncertain. CDR3 size: 11 residues. V lost 3 bases, J lost 3 bases, and 0 bases lay in between. CDR1 is SEHNR and CDR2 is FQNEAQ in the germline V gene (reference sequence). This CDR3 reads CASSFNQPQHF. The CDR3 DNA follows: TGTGCCAGCAGCTTCAATCAGCCCCAGCATTTT.

The chain carries TRBV6-1 and TRBJ1-5; D is uncertain. Per the germline V gene, CDR1 is MNHNS and CDR2 is SASEGT. V was pared by 0 bases and J by 4 bases, with 7 bases between. This CDR3 has 14 residues. CDR3 residues: CASSEAYSNQPQHF. CDR3 DNA sequence: TGTGCCAGCAGTGAAGCGTACAGTAATCAGCCCCAGCATTTT.

This clone was seen a single time. The chain is built from TRBV7-9 and TRBJ1-2, with no clear D. Trimming took off 5 bases at V and 8 bases at J, with 18 bases between the two ends. The germline CDR1 and CDR2 sequences are SEHNR and FQNEAQ (reference sequence). This CDR3 spans 14 amino acids. CDR3 amino acids: CASSLSPRKEGYTF. CDR3 in DNA: TGTGCCAGCAGCCTCTCCCCCCGGAAGGAAGGCTACACCTTC.

By its share, this clone is medium-sized. The V gene is TRBV4-2, the J gene TRBJ2-3, with TRBD1 identical over 8 bases. Germline loops: CDR1 LGHNA, CDR2 YNFKEQ. V shed 0 bases and J 7 bases; nucleotides not matched to a gene: 6. The CDR3 is 15 amino acids. In nucleotides, the CDR3 is TGTGCCAGCAGCCAAGACCGACAGGGGACATATACGCAGTATTTT. It is translated as CASSQDRQGTYTQYF.

The chain carries TRBV6-1 and TRBJ1-6; D is uncertain. CDR1 and CDR2 (germline): MNHNS, SASEGT. V was shortened by 5 bases and J by 8 bases, with 10 bases between the two germline ends. The CDR3 is made up of 13 amino acids. The CDR3 is CASSIKADSPLHF. The CDR3 nucleotides read TGTGCCAGCAGTATAAAGGCGGATTCACCCCTCCACTTT.